Below are 18 T cell receptor beta chains sequenced from a single sample in a study of regulatory and conventional T cells in RAG deficiency. Clones were sequenced by immunoSEQ multiplex PCR, and TCRdb holds only the in-frame ones, with some missing. The table has 45,000 or so clones, 80% to 90% seen once. Blood CD4+ CD25-low CD127-high conventional T cells supplied the genomic DNA template. This sample also appeared in a second study, on regulatory T cells. That study reports: Primers: 52 TRBV forward and 13 TRBJ reverse.

Sequenced material: CD4+ effector T cells sorted from blood. All receptors come from a human donor in good health.

The genes are TRBV6-1 and TRBJ1-1; D remains unclear. V lost 6 bases and J lost 5, with 10 bases in between. Germline V lookup: CDR1 MNHNS, CDR2 SASEGT. The CDR3 has 12 residues. The CDR3 loop is CASRSRGTEAFF. The CDR3 DNA reads as TGTGCCAGCAGGAGCAGAGGGACTGAAGCTTTCTTT.

This chain uses TRBV28 with TRBJ1-2; D not certain. Germline V gene data show CDR1 as MDHEN and CDR2 as SYDVKM. The CDR3 is 18 residues long. V dropped 5 bases and J dropped 7 bases, with 29 bases sitting between them. CDR3 residues: CASSALGSPVAQLGGYTF. Here the CDR3 DNA reads TGTGCCAGCAGTGCCCTTGGTAGCCCGGTTGCTCAATTGGGTGGCTACACCTTC.

The V and J genes are TRBV6-1 and TRBJ1-5; D is undetermined. Germline V gives CDR1 MNHNS, CDR2 SASEGT. This CDR3 has 14 amino acids. Trimming shortened V by 6 bases and J by 4 bases, and 13 bases separated the two germline ends. CDR3 residues: CASRPGRLNQPQHF. CDR3 in DNA: TGTGCCAGCAGGCCGGGGAGGCTAAATCAGCCCCAGCATTTT.

The chain recombines TRBV10-3 with TRBJ1-1; 7 bases align to TRBD1. V shed 5 bases, J shed 0 bases, and the junction held 3 bases outside the gene matches. There are 14 residues in the CDR3. Germline CDR1 reads ENHRY; CDR2 reads SYGVKD. The CDR3 DNA reads TGTGCCATCAGTACAGGGGCGATGAACACTGAAGCTTTCTTT. Protein sequence: CAISTGAMNTEAFF.

The chain employs TRBV2 and TRBJ2-7; D unclear. Trimming left V 2 bases short and J 2 bases short, with 7 bases between. CDR1 and CDR2 (germline): SNHLY, FYNNEI. The CDR3 loop spans 13 amino acids. The CDR3 coding sequence is TGTGCCAGCAGTGAAATTGCCCCCTACGAGCAGTACTTC. Encoded protein: CASSEIAPYEQYF.

In its sample, this clone was seen once. V usage is TRBV28 and J usage is TRBJ2-1; D perhaps matches TRBD1 (6 bases). The V end lost 5 bases, the J end lost 0 bases, and 11 bases lay between the germline ends. Germline V gives CDR1 MDHEN, CDR2 SYDVKM. CDR3 length: 15 residues. Here the CDR3 DNA reads TGTGCCAGCAGTCTAACAGGGAGCTCCTACAATGAGCAGTTCTTC. It specifies CASSLTGSSYNEQFF.

This rearrangement joins TRBV6-1 to TRBJ2-2; TRBD2 matches at 9 bases. Germline V gives CDR1 MNHNS, CDR2 SASEGT. The ends lost 8 bases at V and 3 bases at J; junction bases unmatched: 4. There are 14 residues in the CDR3. The CDR3 sequence: CASRSSGDTGELFF. In DNA, the CDR3 is TGTGCCAGCCGATCTAGCGGGGACACCGGGGAGCTGTTTTTT.

This chain joins TRBV11-2 and TRBJ1-1; possible D gene TRBD1, 6 bases. The length of the CDR3 is 16 residues. Trimming shortened V by 6 bases and J by 1 base, and 18 bases separated the two germline ends. Germline CDR1 and CDR2: SGHAT and FQNNGV. CDR3 region: CASRRQKGVKNTEAFF. The DNA for the CDR3 is TGTGCCAGCAGGAGGCAGAAGGGGGTTAAGAACACTGAAGCTTTCTTT. Supplemented by reference TRBV11-2 and TRBJ1-1, the full variable domain reads EAGVAQSPRYKIIEKRQSVAFWCNPISGHATLYWYQQILGQGPKLLIQFQNNGVVDDSQLPKDRFSAERLKGVDSTLKIQPAKLEDSAVYLCASRRQKGVKNTEAFFGQGTRLTVV.

The chain is built from TRBV7-9 and TRBJ2-7; TRBD1 aligns across 9 bases. CDR3 length: 16 residues. Trimming at V came to 6 bases and at J to 5 bases, leaving 14 bases not matched to a gene. CDR1 SEHNR and CDR2 FQNEAQ come from the germline V gene (reference sequence). The CDR3 region is CASSPPWGTGRDEQYF. Written as DNA, the CDR3 is TGTGCCAGCAGTCCCCCTTGGGGGACAGGGCGGGACGAGCAGTACTTC.

This chain connects TRBV15 to TRBJ2-5; the D gene is possibly TRBD1 (6 bases). V was shortened by 5 bases and J by 3 bases, with 16 bases between the two germline ends. Germline CDR1 LNHNV, CDR2 YYDKDF (reference sequence). This CDR3 has 15 residues. The CDR3 region has the DNA TGTGCCACCAGCCCAAGTCCGGACAGAAAAGAGACCCAGTACTTC. Translation: CATSPSPDRKETQYF.

The chain links TRBV11-3 to TRBJ2-7, with a weak D call TRBD2 (5 bases). The CDR3 length is 13 residues. The ends were cut back, 1 base at V and 2 bases at J, with 6 bases in the middle. The germline V gene encodes CDR1 SGHNT and CDR2 YENEEA. For the CDR3, the DNA is TGTGCCAGCAGCTTAGGAGGGCCCTACGAGCAGTACTTC. Translating gives CASSLGGPYEQYF.

The table lists this clone with a few counts. The rearrangement uses TRBV6-9 and TRBJ1-5, with no clear D. V shed 5 bases and J shed 6 bases, with 11 bases lying between them. The CDR3 consists of 13 residues. The germline CDR1 and CDR2 sequences are MNHGY and SVAAGI. Here the CDR3 DNA reads TGTGCCAGCAGTGAAAAGGTTGGTCAGCCCCAGCATTTT. Encoded protein: CASSEKVGQPQHF.

The chain couples TRBV9 to TRBJ2-7; maybe TRBD1 (6 bases). Germline CDR1 and CDR2: SGDLS and YYNGEE. V lost 1 base to trimming and J lost 7 bases, with 21 bases between them. The CDR3 loop spans 16 amino acids. The DNA for the CDR3 is TGTGCCAGCAGCGTATCGAGCAGGGGATCTTTCGAGGAGCAGTACTTC. Amino acids: CASSVSSRGSFEEQYF.

In its sample, this clone was seen a few times. The V gene is TRBV18, the J gene TRBJ2-7, with TRBD1 matching over 8 bases. Trimming took 0 bases from V and 7 from J; bases not matched to a gene: 8. The germline CDR1 and CDR2 sequences are KGHSH and LQKENI. The CDR3 extends over 15 amino acids. This CDR3 reads CASSPPQGALREQYF. The CDR3 bases are TGTGCCAGCTCACCACCGCAGGGGGCCCTTCGGGAGCAGTACTTC. The variable domain in full, completed from reference TRBV18 and TRBJ2-7, reads NAGVMQNPRHLVRRRGQEARLRCSPMKGHSHVYWYRQLPEEGLKFMVYLQKENIIDESGMPKERFSAEFPKEGPSILRIQQVVRGDSAAYFCASSPPQGALREQYFGPGTRLTVT.

The chain combines TRBV7-9 with TRBJ2-1, with a tentative D call TRBD2 (7 bases). The CDR3 is made up of 16 amino acids. V was trimmed by 3 bases and J by 2 bases, leaving 14 bases between them. Per the germline V gene, CDR1 is SEHNR and CDR2 is FQNEAQ (reference sequence). The CDR3 loop reads CASSLEGGLTYNEQFF. For the CDR3, the DNA is TGTGCCAGCAGCTTGGAGGGGGGGCTCACCTACAATGAGCAGTTCTTC. The variable domain in full, with the rest retrieved from reference TRBV7-9 and TRBJ2-1, is DTGVSQNPRHKITKRGQNVTFRCDPISEHNRLYWYRQTLGQGPEFLTYFQNEAQLEKSRLLSDRFSAERPKGSFSTLEIQRTEQGDSAMYLCASSLEGGLTYNEQFFGPGTRLTVL.

The chain has TRBV5-1 and TRBJ1-1, with D possibly matching TRBD1 (5 bases). Trimming removed 3 bases from V and 4 bases from J, with 16 bases in between. This CDR3 region has 15 residues. Per germline, CDR1 SGHRS and CDR2 YFSETQ. CDR3 loop: CASSSQGGASTEAFF. The CDR3 DNA follows: TGCGCCAGCAGCTCTCAGGGCGGGGCAAGCACTGAAGCTTTCTTT.

This clone has more than one count but fewer than ten. The genes are TRBV27 and TRBJ1-6; weak D call: TRBD1 (6 bases). The CDR3 covers 14 residues. V gave up 2 bases and J gave up 10 bases, with 12 bases separating them. Germline V CDR1 and CDR2: MNHEY, SMNVEV (reference sequence). The chain's CDR3 is CASSLEDSKSPLHF. CDR3 DNA sequence: TGTGCCAGCAGTTTAGAGGACAGTAAATCACCCCTCCACTTT.

The chain uses TRBV19 and TRBJ2-4; the D call may be TRBD1 or TRBD2 (5 bases each). This CDR3 spans 16 amino acids. V lost 3 bases and J 0 bases, leaving 12 bases between the germline ends. Germline CDR1 and CDR2: LNHDA and SQIVND (reference sequence). The DNA for the CDR3 is TGTGCCAGTAGTATCAGCGTGGGGACAGCCAAAAACATTCAGTACTTC. Translated: CASSISVGTAKNIQYF.